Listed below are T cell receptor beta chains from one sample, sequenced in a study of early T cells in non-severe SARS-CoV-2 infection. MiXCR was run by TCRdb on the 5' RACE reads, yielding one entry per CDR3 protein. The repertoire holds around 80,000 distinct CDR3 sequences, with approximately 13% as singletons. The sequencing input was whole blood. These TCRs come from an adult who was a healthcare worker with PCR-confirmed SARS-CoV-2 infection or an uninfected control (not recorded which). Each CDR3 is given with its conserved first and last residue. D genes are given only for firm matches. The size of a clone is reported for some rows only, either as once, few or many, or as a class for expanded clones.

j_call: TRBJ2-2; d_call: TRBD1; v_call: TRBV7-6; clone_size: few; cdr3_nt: TGTGCCAGCAGCCACAGGGGGTGGCCCCCCGTGACCGGGGAGCTGTTTTTT; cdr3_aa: CASSHRGWPPVTGELFF
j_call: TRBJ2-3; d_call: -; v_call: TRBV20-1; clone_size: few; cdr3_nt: TGCAGTGCCCGGGAGCACACAGATACGCAGTATTTT; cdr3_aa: CSAREHTDTQYF
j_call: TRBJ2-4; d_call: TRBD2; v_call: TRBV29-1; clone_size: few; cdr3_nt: TGCAGCGTGGGCCCGGGGGGATTAAAAAACATTCAGTACTTC; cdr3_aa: CSVGPGGLKNIQYF
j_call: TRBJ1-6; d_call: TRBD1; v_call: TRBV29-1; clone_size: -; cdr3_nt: TGCAGCGTTGCCGACAGGGGGGATTCACCCCTCCACTTT; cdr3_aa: CSVADRGDSPLHF
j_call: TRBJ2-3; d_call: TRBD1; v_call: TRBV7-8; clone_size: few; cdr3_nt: TGTGCCAGCACCCTGGAAAGGGGGCCCACAGATACGCAGTATTTT; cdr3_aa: CASTLERGPTDTQYF
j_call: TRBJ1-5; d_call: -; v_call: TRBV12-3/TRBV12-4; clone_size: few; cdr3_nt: TGTGCCAGCAGTTTAAGTAGCGGGGGCGCGGGCAATCAGCCCCAGCATTTT; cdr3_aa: CASSLSSGGAGNQPQHF
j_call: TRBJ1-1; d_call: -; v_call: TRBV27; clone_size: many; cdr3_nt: TGTGCCAGCAGTTTGGGGGCCACTGAAGCTTTCTTT; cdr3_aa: CASSLGATEAFF
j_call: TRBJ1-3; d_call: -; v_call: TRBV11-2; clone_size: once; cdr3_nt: TGTGCCAGCAGCCCGGTAGGAAACACCATATATTTT; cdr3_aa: CASSPVGNTIYF
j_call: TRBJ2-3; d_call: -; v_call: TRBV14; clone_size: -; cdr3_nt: TGTGCCAGCAGCCAAGAAAGTCCAGATACGCAGTATTTT; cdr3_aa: CASSQESPDTQYF
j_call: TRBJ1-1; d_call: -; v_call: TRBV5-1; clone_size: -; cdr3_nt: TGCGCCAGCAGGGCGGGGGGCCCGAACACTGAAGCTTTCTTT; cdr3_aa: CASRAGGPNTEAFF
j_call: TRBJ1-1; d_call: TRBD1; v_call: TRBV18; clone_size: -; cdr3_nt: TGTGCCAGCTCACAGGACAGGGCGAGGGGGAACACTGAAGCTTTCTTT; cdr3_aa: CASSQDRARGNTEAFF
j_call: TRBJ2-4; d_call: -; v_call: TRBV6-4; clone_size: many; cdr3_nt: TGTGCCAGCAGCCCGACGGAGGGTCACGACATTCAGTACTTC; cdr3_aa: CASSPTEGHDIQYF
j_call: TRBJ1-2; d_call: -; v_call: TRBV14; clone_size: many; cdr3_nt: TGTGCCAGCAGCCGCCAATCAACAGCGTATGGCTACACCTTC; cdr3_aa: CASSRQSTAYGYTF
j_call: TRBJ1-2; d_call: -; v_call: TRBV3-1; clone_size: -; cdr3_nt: TGTGCCAGCAGCCAAGATCACAGTGGAGTCTATGGCTACACCTTC; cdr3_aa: CASSQDHSGVYGYTF
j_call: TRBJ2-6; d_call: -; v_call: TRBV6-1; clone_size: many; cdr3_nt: TGTGCCAGCAGTGAAGACAACTCTGGGGCCAACGTCCTGACTTTC; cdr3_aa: CASSEDNSGANVLTF
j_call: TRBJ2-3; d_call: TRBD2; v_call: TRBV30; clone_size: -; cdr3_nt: TGTGCCTGGAGTGTGGCCAGCGGGGGGGCCAGGAATACGCAGTATTTT; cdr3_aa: CAWSVASGGARNTQYF
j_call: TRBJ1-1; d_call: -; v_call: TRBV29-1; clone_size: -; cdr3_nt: TGCAGCGTTCCGGACCAGGGGAACACTGAAGCTTTCTTT; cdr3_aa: CSVPDQGNTEAFF
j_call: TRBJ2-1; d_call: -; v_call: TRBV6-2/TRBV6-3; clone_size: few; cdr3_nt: TGTGCCAGCAGTTACTCGGGAACAGGGCCCAATGAGCAGTTCTTC; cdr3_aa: CASSYSGTGPNEQFF
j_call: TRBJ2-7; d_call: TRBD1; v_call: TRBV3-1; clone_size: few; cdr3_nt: TGTGCCAGCAGTCGACAGGGGGCCCACTACGAGCAGTACTTC; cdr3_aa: CASSRQGAHYEQYF
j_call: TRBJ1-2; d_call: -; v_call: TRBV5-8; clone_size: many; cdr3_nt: TGTGCCAGCAGCTTGGGGCCGGGGCCGGAACTATATGGCTACACCTTC; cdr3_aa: CASSLGPGPELYGYTF
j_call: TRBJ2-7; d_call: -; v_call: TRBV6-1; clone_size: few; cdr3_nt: TGTGCCACCCAGTATTTGGGAAACTCCGTGGGGACCTACGAGCAGTACTTC; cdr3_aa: CATQYLGNSVGTYEQYF
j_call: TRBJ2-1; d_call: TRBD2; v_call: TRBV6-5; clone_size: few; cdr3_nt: TGTGCCAGCAGGGCTAGCGGGCCTCTGGGAGAGCAGTTCTTC; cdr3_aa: CASRASGPLGEQFF
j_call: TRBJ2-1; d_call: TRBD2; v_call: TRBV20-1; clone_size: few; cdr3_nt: TGCAGTGCTAGACAGGCGGGGGGCAATGAGCAGTTCTTC; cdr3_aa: CSARQAGGNEQFF
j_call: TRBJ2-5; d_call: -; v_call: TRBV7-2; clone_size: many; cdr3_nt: TGTGCCAGCAGCTTAGGACTAACCACAGGACTTTACCAAGAGACCCAGTACTTC; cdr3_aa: CASSLGLTTGLYQETQYF
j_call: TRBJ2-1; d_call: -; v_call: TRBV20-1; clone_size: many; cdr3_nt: TGCAGTGCTAGCGGGACAAGACTTCGGGAGCAGTTCTTC; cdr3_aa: CSASGTRLREQFF
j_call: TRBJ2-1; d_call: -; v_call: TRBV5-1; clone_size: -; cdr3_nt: TGCGCCAGCAGCTTGCAGTACAATGAGCAGTTCTTC; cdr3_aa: CASSLQYNEQFF
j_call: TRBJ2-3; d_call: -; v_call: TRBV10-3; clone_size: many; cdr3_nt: TGTGCCATCAGTGAGCGGGGAGATACGCAGTATTTT; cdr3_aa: CAISERGDTQYF
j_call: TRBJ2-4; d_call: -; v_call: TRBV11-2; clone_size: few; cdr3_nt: TGTGCCAGCAGCTCCCTCAGGGAGGCGTCCAAAAACATTCAGTACTTC; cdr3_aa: CASSSLREASKNIQYF
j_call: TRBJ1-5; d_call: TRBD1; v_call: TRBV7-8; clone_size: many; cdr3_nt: TGTGCCAGCAGCTGGGGGGACAGGGGTAGCAATCAGCCCCAGCATTTT; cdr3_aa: CASSWGDRGSNQPQHF
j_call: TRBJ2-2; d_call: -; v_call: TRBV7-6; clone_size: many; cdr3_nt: TGTGCCAGCAGCTTATCAGGCACGAACACCGGGGAGCTGTTTTTT; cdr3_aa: CASSLSGTNTGELFF
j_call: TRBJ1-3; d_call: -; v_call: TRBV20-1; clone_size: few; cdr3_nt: TGCAGTGCTAGAGCCCCCGGGACTGCTGGAAACACCATATATTTT; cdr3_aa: CSARAPGTAGNTIYF
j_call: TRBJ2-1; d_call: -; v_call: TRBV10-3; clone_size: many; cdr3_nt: TGTGCCATCAGTGAGTTGGAGGCTCGAAATATTGAGCAGTTCTTC; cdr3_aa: CAISELEARNIEQFF
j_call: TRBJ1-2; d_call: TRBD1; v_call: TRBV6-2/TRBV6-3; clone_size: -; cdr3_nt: TGTGCCAGCAGCCGCCCCCCGGGACAGGGACATCTATATGGCTACACCTTC; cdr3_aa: CASSRPPGQGHLYGYTF
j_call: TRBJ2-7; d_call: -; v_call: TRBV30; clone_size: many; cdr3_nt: TGTGCCTGGAGTGTACAGGCGGGAAGCTCCTACGAGCAGTACTTC; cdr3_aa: CAWSVQAGSSYEQYF
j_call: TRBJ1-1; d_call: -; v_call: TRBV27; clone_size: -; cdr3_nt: TGTGCCAGCAGTTTATGGCGCTCGAACACTGAAGCTTTCTTT; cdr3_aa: CASSLWRSNTEAFF
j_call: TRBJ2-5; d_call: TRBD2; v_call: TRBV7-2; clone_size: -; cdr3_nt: TGTGCCAGCAGCCCCCGACTAGCGGGGGAAAAAGAGACCCAGTACTTC; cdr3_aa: CASSPRLAGEKETQYF
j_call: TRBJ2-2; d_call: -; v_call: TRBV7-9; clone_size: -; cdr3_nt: TGTGTCAGCAGCGTCGAGCGGCGGACAGAGAACACCGGGGAGCTGTTTTTT; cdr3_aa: CVSSVERRTENTGELFF
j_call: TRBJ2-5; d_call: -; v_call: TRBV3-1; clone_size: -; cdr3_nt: TGTGCCAGCAGCCAAGATACAGAGACCCAGTACTTC; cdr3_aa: CASSQDTETQYF
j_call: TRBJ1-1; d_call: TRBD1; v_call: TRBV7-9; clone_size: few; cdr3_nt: TGTGCCAGCAGCTCGCCCCTAATAGGGGGCCTTAAAACTGAAGCTTTCTTT; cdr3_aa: CASSSPLIGGLKTEAFF
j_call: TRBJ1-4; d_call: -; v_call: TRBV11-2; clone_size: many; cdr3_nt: TGTGCCAGCAGCTTGCGCCGACGAACTAATGAAAAACTGTTTTTT; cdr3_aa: CASSLRRRTNEKLFF
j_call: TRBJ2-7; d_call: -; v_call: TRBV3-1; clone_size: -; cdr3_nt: TGTGCCAGCAGCCAACGAGGGGAGCAGTACTTC; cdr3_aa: CASSQRGEQYF
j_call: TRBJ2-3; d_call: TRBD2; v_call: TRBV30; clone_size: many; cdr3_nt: TGTGCCTGGAAACTAGCGGGGGGAGGAGATACGCAGTATTTT; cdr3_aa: CAWKLAGGGDTQYF
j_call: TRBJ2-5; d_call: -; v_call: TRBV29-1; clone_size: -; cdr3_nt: TGCAGCGCCGCAGGGGCCCAAGAGACCCAGTACTTC; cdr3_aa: CSAAGAQETQYF
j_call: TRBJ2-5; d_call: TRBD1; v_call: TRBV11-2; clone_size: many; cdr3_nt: TGTGCCAGCAGTCGAACGGCAGGGGGCGAGGGGACCCAGTACTTC; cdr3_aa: CASSRTAGGEGTQYF
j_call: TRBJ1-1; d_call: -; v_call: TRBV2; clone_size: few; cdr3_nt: TGTGCCAGCAGTGAATCCGGGAGGAACACTGAAGCTTTCTTT; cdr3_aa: CASSESGRNTEAFF
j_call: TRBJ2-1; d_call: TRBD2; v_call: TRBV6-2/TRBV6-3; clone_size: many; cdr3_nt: TGTGCCAGCAGTCCCCCGTCGGGGACTAGCGGGGGGCCTGCGTTCTTC; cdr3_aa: CASSPPSGTSGGPAFF
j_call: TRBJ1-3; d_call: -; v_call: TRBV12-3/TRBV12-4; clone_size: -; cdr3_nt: TGTGCCAGCAGTCGCACGGGGGGAAACACCATATATTTT; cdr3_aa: CASSRTGGNTIYF
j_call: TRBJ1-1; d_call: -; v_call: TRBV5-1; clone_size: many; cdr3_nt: TGCGCCAGCAGCTTGTGGACAGCCTGGGACACTGAAGCTTTCTTT; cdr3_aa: CASSLWTAWDTEAFF
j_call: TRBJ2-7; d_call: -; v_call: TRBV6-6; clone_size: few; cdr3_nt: TGTGCCAGCAGTTACCTGGCGGCAGCCGGGGAGCAGTACTTC; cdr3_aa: CASSYLAAAGEQYF
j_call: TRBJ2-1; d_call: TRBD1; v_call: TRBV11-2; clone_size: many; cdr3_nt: TGTGCCAGCAGCTTAGGCCCAGGGGGCTACAATGAGCAGTTCTTC; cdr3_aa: CASSLGPGGYNEQFF
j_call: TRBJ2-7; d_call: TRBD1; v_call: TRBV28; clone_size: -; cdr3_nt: TGTGCCAGCAGTTTAGGGACAGGGGGGGTTTCCTACGAGCAGTACTTC; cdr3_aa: CASSLGTGGVSYEQYF
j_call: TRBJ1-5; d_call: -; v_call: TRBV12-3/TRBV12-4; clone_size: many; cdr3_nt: TGTGCCAGCAGCCTGACACTAAATCAGCCCCAGCATTTT; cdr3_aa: CASSLTLNQPQHF
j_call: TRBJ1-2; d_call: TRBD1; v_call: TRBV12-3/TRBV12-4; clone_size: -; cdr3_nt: TGTGCCAGCAGCGGTGGGCGGAACAGGGGTAACTATGGCTACACCTTC; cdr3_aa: CASSGGRNRGNYGYTF
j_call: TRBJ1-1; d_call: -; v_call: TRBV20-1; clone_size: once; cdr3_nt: TGCAGTGCTAGAAATGGGGCTAAGAACACTGAAGCTTTCTTT; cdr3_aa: CSARNGAKNTEAFF
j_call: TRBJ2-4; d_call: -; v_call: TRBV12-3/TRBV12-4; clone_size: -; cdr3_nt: TGTGCCAGTGGCGAGGGCTTAGCCAAAAACATTCAGTACTTC; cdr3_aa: CASGEGLAKNIQYF